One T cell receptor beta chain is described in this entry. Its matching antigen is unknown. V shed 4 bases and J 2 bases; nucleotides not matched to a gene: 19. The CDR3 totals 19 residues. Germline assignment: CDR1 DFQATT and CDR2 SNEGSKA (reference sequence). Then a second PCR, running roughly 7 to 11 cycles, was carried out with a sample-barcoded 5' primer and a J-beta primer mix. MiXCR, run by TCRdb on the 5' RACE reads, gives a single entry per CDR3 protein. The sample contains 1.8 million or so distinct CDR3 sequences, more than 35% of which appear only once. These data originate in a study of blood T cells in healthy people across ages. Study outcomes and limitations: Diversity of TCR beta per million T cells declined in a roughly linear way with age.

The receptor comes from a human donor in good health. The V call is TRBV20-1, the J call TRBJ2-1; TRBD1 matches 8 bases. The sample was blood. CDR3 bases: TGCAGTGCTACCCAATCCGGGACAGGAAAGCCCCTGGCCTACAATGAGCAGTTCTTC. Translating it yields CSATQSGTGKPLAYNEQFF.